This TCR beta chain was observed in a study of Ad26.COV2.S vaccination and SARS-CoV-2 variants. Study results and limitations: TCR breadth and depth estimates may have understated total T cell responses. Those who received the vaccine showed greater spike-specific TCR breadth than those given placebo. Reportedly, after vaccination the spike-specific CD8+ and CD4+ T cell responses displayed substantial breadth. Comparable non-spike TCR breadth was observed in vaccine and placebo recipients.

The repertoire was sequenced with immunoSEQ multiplex PCR; TCRdb's copy has only in-frame clones and lacks some. The sample consists of 180,000 or so clones, roughly 89% of them appearing once. Germline V CDR1 and CDR2: LGHDT, YNNKEL (reference sequence). This CDR3 contains 13 residues. As to this clone: The antigen is undetermined. The germline gene is not matched at one end of the junction; a read error may be the cause.

The rearrangement links TRBV3-1 (or the pseudogene TRBV3-2) to TRBJ1-1; D might be TRBD1 (6 bases). Sequencing was performed on peripheral blood, taken after recovery from COVID-19. This sequence was found in a human donor who had recovered from COVID-19. In nucleotides, the CDR3 is TGTGCCAGCAGCCAAGTTTCGGGAGGGGGGAACTTTTTT. It encodes CASSQVSGGGNFF.